Shown below are 10 T cell receptor beta chains from a single sample sequenced in a study of OX40 agonist ivuxolimab in advanced cancers. Repertoires were generated with immunoSEQ multiplex PCR, while TCRdb's copy carries only in-frame clones and drops some. The data show 99,000 or so clones, with under 85% seen just once and approximately 5% held by the top ten. The sample here was CD4+ or CD8+ T cells sorted from blood, taken in a trial of the OX40 agonist ivuxolimab. These TCRs come from an adult with an advanced solid tumor such as melanoma, head and neck, liver or kidney cancer.

This rearrangement joins TRBV5-1 to TRBJ2-7; a possible D gene is TRBD1 (6 bases). The germline gives CDR1 SGHRS, CDR2 YFSETQ. The CDR3 sequence is 13 residues long. Trimming left V 4 bases short and J 6 bases short, with 14 bases between. CDR3 DNA sequence: TGCGCCAGCAGCGTTTCAGGGGATGGCGAGCAGTACTTC. The encoded protein is CASSVSGDGEQYF.

The rearrangement joins TRBV19 to TRBJ1-4, with unresolved D. The germline V gene has CDR1 LNHDA and CDR2 SQIVND (reference sequence). Between the trimmed V and J ends, which lost 5 bases and 7 bases, there was a span of 11 bases. CDR3 length: 13 amino acids. In nucleotides, the CDR3 is TGTGCCAGTAGTCCGGGATTTCCTGAAAAACTGTTTTTT. Protein sequence: CASSPGFPEKLFF. The entire variable domain, with the rest obtained from reference TRBV19 and TRBJ1-4, is as follows: DGGITQSPKYLFRKEGQNVTLSCEQNLNHDAMYWYRQDPGQGLRLIYYSQIVNDFQKGDIAEGYSVSREKKESFPLTVTSAQKNPTAFYLCASSPGFPEKLFFGSGTQLSVL.

The rearrangement uses TRBV15 and TRBJ1-5; tentative D call: TRBD1 (6 bases). The germline gives CDR1 LNHNV, CDR2 YYDKDF (reference sequence). The V end lost 8 bases, the J end lost 6 bases, and 20 bases lay between the germline ends. The CDR3 runs 15 residues. In DNA, the CDR3 is TGTGCCACCGGGGAGGGGGGGCATAAAGGTCAGCCCCAGCATTTT. As protein: CATGEGGHKGQPQHF.

The chain couples TRBV6-5 to TRBJ2-7; D may be TRBD2 (5 bases). Trimming stripped 6 bases from V and 2 bases from J, with 14 bases between. Per the germline V gene, CDR1 is MNHEY and CDR2 is SVGAGI. The CDR3 extends over 14 amino acids. The CDR3 coding sequence is TGTGCCAGCAGCCGACGGTCGGGGACCTACGAGCAGTACTTC. This sequence encodes CASSRRSGTYEQYF.

The V gene is TRBV5-1, the J gene TRBJ2-5, with D uncertain. The end of the DNA fits TRBJ2-7 better, so the J call may be wrong. The CDR3 loop spans 15 amino acids. Germline lookup yields CDR1 SGHRS and CDR2 YFSETQ. The CDR3 is CASSLVLGTSYEQYF. The CDR3 region has the DNA TGCGCCAGCAGCTTGGTACTGGGTACATCCTACGAGCAGTACTTC.

This clone was seen a single time. The J gene is TRBJ1-1, the V gene TRBV9, with TRBD1 identical over 9 bases. CDR3 length equals 14 residues. Germline assignment: CDR1 SGDLS and CDR2 YYNGEE. V was pared by 1 base and J by 5 bases, with 3 bases of the junction left unmatched. CDR3 sequence: CASSVWDRETEAFF. The CDR3 nucleotides read TGTGCCAGCAGCGTATGGGACAGGGAGACTGAAGCTTTCTTT.

This rearrangement joins TRBV21-1 to TRBJ2-4. TRBV21-1 is reported as a pseudogene. This CDR3 comprises 16 residues. CDR3 amino acids: CASSKASRVPKNIQYF. The CDR3 DNA is TGTGCCAGCAGCAAAGCGTCTCGTGTACCCAAAAACATTCAGTACTTC.

This clone was seen just once. The chain couples TRBV19 to TRBJ2-2, with 7 bases matching TRBD1. The junction had 9 bases not matched to a gene; V was cut back by 5 bases and J by 3 bases. The CDR3 totals 16 residues. Germline loops: CDR1 LNHDA, CDR2 SQIVND (reference sequence). The CDR3: CASSAPQGTDTGELFF. As DNA, the CDR3 is TGTGCCAGTAGTGCCCCTCAAGGGACAGACACCGGGGAGCTGTTTTTT.

V usage is TRBV7-9 and J usage is TRBJ2-5; D is possibly TRBD1 or TRBD2 (5 bases each). CDR3 length: 14 residues. CDR1 is SEHNR, CDR2 FQNEAQ, per germline (reference sequence). V lost 6 bases, J lost 5 bases, and 16 bases lay in between. CDR3 amino acids: CASSSGIGEETQYF. The CDR3 DNA is TGTGCCAGCAGTTCCGGGATAGGGGAGGAGACCCAGTACTTC.

The chain recombines TRBV5-1 with TRBJ1-3; no clear D gene. Trimming took 5 bases from V and 0 from J, leaving 6 bases between them. CDR1 is SGHRS, CDR2 YFSETQ, per germline. The CDR3 has 13 amino acids. The CDR3 nucleotides are TGCGCCAGCAGTTCTCTCTCTGGAAACACCATATATTTT. It specifies CASSSLSGNTIYF. The whole variable domain, filled in from reference TRBV5-1 and TRBJ1-3, reads KAGVTQTPRYLIKTRGQQVTLSCSPISGHRSVSWYQQTPGQGLQFLFEYFSETQRNKGNFPGRFSGRQFSNSRSEMNVSTLELGDSALYLCASSSLSGNTIYFGEGSWLTVV.